These T cell receptor beta chains were read from a single sample in a study of blood T cell repertoires in COVID-19. Here immunoSEQ multiplex PCR was the method, and the copy in TCRdb shows in-frame clones only, minus some. This sample carries about 250,000 clones, 65% to 90% of them seen once, and the ten largest clones take approximately 9.6%. Sequencing used PBMCs or T cells enriched from blood (not recorded which). Receptors were obtained from a woman in her forties or fifties with acute COVID-19. Each CDR3 is given with its conserved first and last residue. A D gene is named only where the DNA matches it firmly. Rows may omit the clone size; those that give it use once, few, many or a size class.

TRBV4-2,.,.,TRBJ1-3,CASSQDIGGSGGNTIYF,TGTGCCAGCAGCCAAGATATCGGGGGGTCGGGCGGAAACACCATATATTTT
TRBV7-8,.,TRBD2,TRBJ2-1,CASSLPEGSGGSNNEQFF,TGTGCCAGCAGCTTACCCGAGGGAAGCGGGGGGTCCAACAATGAGCAGTTCTTC
TRBV20-1,.,TRBD1,TRBJ2-7,CSASKTGNEQYF,TGCAGTGCTAGTAAGACAGGGAACGAGCAGTACTTC
TRBV4-3,many,.,TRBJ1-1,CASSQDSNMNTEAFF,TGCGCCAGCAGCCAAGATTCCAACATGAACACTGAAGCTTTCTTT
TRBV7-9,few,TRBD1,TRBJ1-2,CASSPSTGGNYGYTF,TGTGCCAGCAGCCCCTCGACAGGGGGTAACTATGGCTACACCTTC
TRBV4-3,.,.,TRBJ1-4,CASSQVSGMNEKLFF,TGCGCCAGCAGCCAAGTGTCAGGGATGAATGAAAAACTGTTTTTT
TRBV10-3,.,.,TRBJ1-2,CAAADSYGYTF,TGTGCCGCCGCCGACAGTTATGGCTACACCTTC
TRBV5-4,once,TRBD1,TRBJ1-2,CASSFGQDNYGYTF,TGTGCCAGCAGCTTCGGACAGGATAACTATGGCTACACCTTC
TRBV9,.,TRBD1,TRBJ1-6,CASSAQTGGSAPLHF,TGTGCCAGCAGCGCCCAGACAGGGGGCAGTGCACCCCTCCACTTT
TRBV2,.,.,TRBJ2-1,CASTEIGDNEQFF,TGTGCCAGCACCGAGATCGGGGATAATGAGCAGTTCTTC
TRBV5-4,.,TRBD2,TRBJ2-3,CASSFGGATGTDTQYF,TGTGCCAGCAGCTTCGGGGGGGCGACGGGCACAGATACGCAGTATTTT
TRBV19,.,TRBD2,TRBJ2-1,CASSRQTSGGVNEQFF,TGTGCCAGTAGCCGCCAGACTAGCGGGGGGGTCAATGAGCAGTTCTTC
TRBV19,few,.,TRBJ2-1,CASSMDGTHYSYNEQFF,TGTGCCAGTAGTATGGATGGGACACACTACTCCTACAATGAGCAGTTCTTC
TRBV10-3,.,.,TRBJ1-5,CAISESRGGSALQPQHF,TGTGCCATCAGTGAGTCGAGGGGAGGCTCTGCCCTTCAGCCCCAGCATTTT
TRBV9,.,.,TRBJ2-3,CASSVMDSTDTQYF,TGTGCCAGCAGCGTAATGGACTCCACAGATACGCAGTATTTT
TRBV6-5,.,.,TRBJ2-7,CASSSYRAPEQYF,TGTGCCAGCAGTTCCTACAGGGCACCCGAGCAGTACTTC
TRBV21-1,.,.,TRBJ1-4,CASSKRRGASNEKLFF,TGTGCCAGCAGCAAAAGGAGGGGTGCGTCTAATGAAAAACTGTTTTTT
TRBV6-1,.,TRBD1,TRBJ1-2,CASSETTGGVYGYTF,TGTGCCAGCAGTGAAACGACAGGGGGCGTCTATGGCTACACCTTC
TRBV5-4,.,TRBD1,TRBJ2-2,CASSGVPGQGFPGELFF,TGTGCCAGCAGCGGGGTTCCGGGACAGGGTTTCCCCGGGGAGCTGTTTTTT
TRBV12-3/TRBV12-4,.,.,TRBJ2-5,CASSSTEQETQYF,TGTGCCAGCAGTTCGACAGAGCAAGAGACCCAGTACTTC
TRBV6-2/TRBV6-3,.,TRBD1,TRBJ1-5,CASSVQTGVNQPQHF,TGTGCCAGCAGTGTACAGACAGGGGTCAATCAGCCCCAGCATTTT
TRBV30,.,.,TRBJ1-5,CAWRGQGNQPQHF,TGTGCCTGGAGAGGTCAGGGCAATCAGCCCCAGCATTTT
TRBV13,.,TRBD1,TRBJ1-3,CASSLMTGFGNTIYF,TGTGCCAGCAGCCTCATGACAGGGTTTGGAAACACCATATATTTT
TRBV3-1/TRBV3-2,once,.,TRBJ1-2,CASSQEGNYGYTF,TGTGCCAGCAGCCAGGAGGGTAACTATGGCTACACCTTC
TRBV5-1,.,.,TRBJ1-1,CASSPQGWGTEAFF,TGCGCCAGCAGCCCTCAGGGATGGGGCACTGAAGCTTTCTTT
TRBV30,.,.,TRBJ2-7,CAWSVGQGNYEQYF,TGTGCCTGGAGTGTAGGGCAGGGTAACTACGAGCAGTACTTC